This T cell receptor (beta chain) was identified during a study of T cells after yellow fever vaccination. Regarding the study as a whole: The appearance of a small share of clonotypes in both CD4 and CD8 compartments was observed.

With respect to this clonotype: Its antigen is unknown.

The CDR3 is made up of 12 amino acids. Germline V CDR1 and CDR2: ENHRY, SYGVKD. The ends were cut back, 2 bases at V and 7 bases at J, with 8 bases in the middle. TCRdb used MiXCR to reprocess the 5' RACE reads, holding one entry per CDR3 protein. The sample consists of some 340,000 distinct CDR3 sequences, approximately 4% of them appearing once. The chain is built from TRBV10-3 and TRBJ1-2; D might be TRBD1 (5 bases). The TCR comes from a young man who received the YFV17D yellow fever vaccine. The input for sequencing was PBMCs, taken 5 days after the yellow fever booster vaccination. CDR3 bases: TGTGCCATCAGTGAGGGGGCGCTTGGCTACACCTTC. Translating it yields CAISEGALGYTF.